A selection of T cell receptor beta chains follows, all from one sample in a study of blood T cell repertoires in COVID-19. Assay used: immunoSEQ multiplex PCR; TCRdb lists only in-frame clones, some missing. Of approximately 77,000 clones in the sample, 80% were seen once. Sequencing was carried out using peripheral blood. The origin of the receptors is a woman aged 70-85 years with acute or convalescent COVID-19. CDR3s include the opening cysteine and the closing phenylalanine or tryptophan. The order of the fields is clone size, J gene, V gene, D gene, CDR3 DNA, CDR3 protein. D genes are given only for firm matches. Expanded clones are given a class, and other clones once, few, many or no size at all.

abundance: -; j_gene: TRBJ1-2; v_gene: TRBV20-1; d_gene: -; CDR3nt: TGCAGTGCTAGTCGTCCTCCTGGCTACACCTTC; CDR3aa: CSASRPPGYTF
abundance: -; j_gene: TRBJ1-2; v_gene: TRBV6-2/TRBV6-3; d_gene: -; CDR3nt: TGTGCCAGCAGCATGAGGCAGACCAACTATGGCTACACCTTC; CDR3aa: CASSMRQTNYGYTF
abundance: once; j_gene: TRBJ1-6; v_gene: TRBV5-1; d_gene: -; CDR3nt: TGCGCCAGCTCCCTTGGGTATCCGGACATTAATTCACCCCTCCACTTT; CDR3aa: CASSLGYPDINSPLHF
abundance: few; j_gene: TRBJ1-2; v_gene: TRBV18; d_gene: TRBD1; CDR3nt: TGTGCCAGCTCATCCAGACAGGGGGAAGGTGGCTACACCTTC; CDR3aa: CASSSRQGEGGYTF
abundance: once; j_gene: TRBJ1-1; v_gene: TRBV7-2; d_gene: -; CDR3nt: TGTGCCAGCAGCTTCGTGGGCAGGCTTGAAGCTTTCTTT; CDR3aa: CASSFVGRLEAFF
abundance: few; j_gene: TRBJ2-7; v_gene: TRBV7-2; d_gene: -; CDR3nt: TGTGCCAGCAGCTTAGACAGGAGCTCCTACGAGCAGTACTTC; CDR3aa: CASSLDRSSYEQYF
abundance: -; j_gene: TRBJ1-1; v_gene: TRBV29-1; d_gene: TRBD1; CDR3nt: TGCAGCGCAAATAGACAGGGGGGAGCTTTCTTT; CDR3aa: CSANRQGGAFF
abundance: -; j_gene: TRBJ2-2; v_gene: TRBV19; d_gene: -; CDR3nt: TGTGCCAGTAGGGGGGGTGTAAGTCGCTATCGGACCGGGGAGCTGTTTTTT; CDR3aa: CASRGGVSRYRTGELFF
abundance: -; j_gene: TRBJ2-1; v_gene: TRBV6-5; d_gene: -; CDR3nt: TGTGCCAGCTCCAAGGGGTTACCCGACAATGAGCAGTTCTTC; CDR3aa: CASSKGLPDNEQFF
abundance: -; j_gene: TRBJ2-1; v_gene: TRBV11-3; d_gene: TRBD2; CDR3nt: TGTGCCAGCAGCTTAGATGTCGGGGGGGCCCTTAGACACAATGAGCAGTTCTTC; CDR3aa: CASSLDVGGALRHNEQFF
abundance: few; j_gene: TRBJ1-6; v_gene: TRBV3-1/TRBV3-2; d_gene: TRBD1; CDR3nt: TGTGCCAGCAGCCATTACCGGGACAGAAGCTCCTATAATTCACCCCTCCACTTT; CDR3aa: CASSHYRDRSSYNSPLHF
abundance: -; j_gene: TRBJ1-1; v_gene: TRBV3-1/TRBV3-2; d_gene: TRBD1; CDR3nt: TGTGCCAGCAGCCAAGGGACAGGGAGGATTGAAGCTTTCTTT; CDR3aa: CASSQGTGRIEAFF
abundance: -; j_gene: TRBJ2-1; v_gene: TRBV27; d_gene: -; CDR3nt: TGTGCCAGCAGTTTAGGATCAGGAAATGAGCAGTTCTTC; CDR3aa: CASSLGSGNEQFF
abundance: once; j_gene: TRBJ1-2; v_gene: TRBV28; d_gene: TRBD1; CDR3nt: TGTGCCAGCAGTCCGGGACAGGAGAACTATGGCTACACCTTC; CDR3aa: CASSPGQENYGYTF
abundance: -; j_gene: TRBJ1-2; v_gene: TRBV19; d_gene: TRBD1; CDR3nt: TGTGCCAGTAGTCCCATGACAACAGGGGCGAACTTTGGCTACACCTTC; CDR3aa: CASSPMTTGANFGYTF
abundance: -; j_gene: TRBJ1-1; v_gene: TRBV11-3; d_gene: TRBD1; CDR3nt: TGTGCCAGCAGGAATAGGGGACAGGGAAACACTGAAGCTTTCTTT; CDR3aa: CASRNRGQGNTEAFF
abundance: many; j_gene: TRBJ2-7; v_gene: TRBV6-1; d_gene: TRBD1; CDR3nt: TGTGCCAGCAGTGAACAGGGGGATCGGGTGAACGAGCAGTACTTC; CDR3aa: CASSEQGDRVNEQYF
abundance: -; j_gene: TRBJ2-5; v_gene: TRBV3-1/TRBV3-2; d_gene: -; CDR3nt: TGTGCCAGCAGCCAAGAGAGGCCCCAGTACTTC; CDR3aa: CASSQERPQYF
abundance: -; j_gene: TRBJ1-2; v_gene: TRBV27; d_gene: TRBD1; CDR3nt: TGTGCCAGCAGGCCAGGGGGCGCACGTCGCTATGGCTACACCTTC; CDR3aa: CASRPGGARRYGYTF
abundance: -; j_gene: TRBJ1-3; v_gene: TRBV7-9; d_gene: -; CDR3nt: TGTGCCAGCAGCAATCGGGGGACGGCTGGAAACACCATATATTTT; CDR3aa: CASSNRGTAGNTIYF
abundance: few; j_gene: TRBJ1-1; v_gene: TRBV12-3/TRBV12-4; d_gene: -; CDR3nt: TGTGCCAGCAGTTTAGTCCCCGTTGAAGCTTTCTTT; CDR3aa: CASSLVPVEAFF
abundance: -; j_gene: TRBJ2-3; v_gene: TRBV5-1; d_gene: TRBD2; CDR3nt: TGCGCCAGCAGCTCATCTTCTCCGGGACTAGCGGGGGGGCCAAGTACGCAGTATTTT; CDR3aa: CASSSSSPGLAGGPSTQYF
abundance: -; j_gene: TRBJ1-4; v_gene: TRBV3-1/TRBV3-2; d_gene: -; CDR3nt: TGTGCCAGCAGCCCCCGGAGGGTTCTGTTTTTT; CDR3aa: CASSPRRVLFF
abundance: -; j_gene: TRBJ2-2; v_gene: TRBV9; d_gene: TRBD2; CDR3nt: TGTGCCAGCAGCGGTCTAGCGGGGGCAAACACCGGGGAGCTGTTTTTT; CDR3aa: CASSGLAGANTGELFF
abundance: -; j_gene: TRBJ1-2; v_gene: TRBV6-5; d_gene: -; CDR3nt: TGTGCCAGCAGTTACACGCAGGCCCTCTTTAACTATGGCTACACCTTC; CDR3aa: CASSYTQALFNYGYTF
abundance: -; j_gene: TRBJ1-6; v_gene: TRBV24-1; d_gene: TRBD1; CDR3nt: TGTGCCACCAGTGATTTGTCCCGGGACAGGGATTTATCCCTCCACTTT; CDR3aa: CATSDLSRDRDLSLHF
abundance: -; j_gene: TRBJ1-5; v_gene: TRBV2; d_gene: TRBD1; CDR3nt: TGTGCCAGCAGTTCCGGGACAGGGGGGAGGCAGCCCCAGCATTTT; CDR3aa: CASSSGTGGRQPQHF
abundance: few; j_gene: TRBJ2-4; v_gene: TRBV5-1; d_gene: -; CDR3nt: TGCGCCAGCAGCTTACAGGGCAACATTCAGTACTTC; CDR3aa: CASSLQGNIQYF
abundance: -; j_gene: TRBJ2-3; v_gene: TRBV12-3/TRBV12-4; d_gene: -; CDR3nt: TGTGCCAGCAGTTTAGACGGAGATACGCAGTATTTT; CDR3aa: CASSLDGDTQYF
abundance: -; j_gene: TRBJ2-2; v_gene: TRBV18; d_gene: -; CDR3nt: TGTGCCAGCTCACGAGCAGGAGGGGAGGCCGGGGAGCTGTTTTTT; CDR3aa: CASSRAGGEAGELFF
abundance: -; j_gene: TRBJ2-7; v_gene: TRBV27; d_gene: -; CDR3nt: TGTGCCAGCAGTACCCCGGAGGGACCCTGGCTCGGGGAGCAGTACTTC; CDR3aa: CASSTPEGPWLGEQYF
abundance: -; j_gene: TRBJ1-6; v_gene: TRBV7-8; d_gene: -; CDR3nt: TGTGCCAGCAGTTCACCAGGGGTTTCACCCCTCCACTTT; CDR3aa: CASSSPGVSPLHF
abundance: -; j_gene: TRBJ1-5; v_gene: TRBV24-1; d_gene: TRBD1; CDR3nt: TGTGCCACCAGTGATTCGACAGGGGTAAACGGCAATCAGCCCCAGCATTTT; CDR3aa: CATSDSTGVNGNQPQHF
abundance: -; j_gene: TRBJ2-7; v_gene: TRBV9; d_gene: TRBD1; CDR3nt: TGTGCCAGCAGCGTAACCGGGACAGGGGGAGAGCAGTACTTC; CDR3aa: CASSVTGTGGEQYF
abundance: -; j_gene: TRBJ2-5; v_gene: TRBV12-3/TRBV12-4; d_gene: -; CDR3nt: TGTGCCAGCAGTTTTTCGGAGACCCAGTACTTC; CDR3aa: CASSFSETQYF
abundance: -; j_gene: TRBJ1-5; v_gene: TRBV19; d_gene: -; CDR3nt: TGTGCCAGTACCCCTGGGCCGGGGGGCAATCAGCCCCAGCATTTT; CDR3aa: CASTPGPGGNQPQHF
abundance: -; j_gene: TRBJ2-7; v_gene: TRBV10-3; d_gene: TRBD1; CDR3nt: TGTGCCATCACTAGCCCGGGACAGTCCTACGAGCAGTACTTC; CDR3aa: CAITSPGQSYEQYF
abundance: few; j_gene: TRBJ1-2; v_gene: TRBV19; d_gene: -; CDR3nt: TGTGCCAGTAGTAGTTCCTCGACAGGCAACTATGGCTACACCTTC; CDR3aa: CASSSSSTGNYGYTF
abundance: -; j_gene: TRBJ2-5; v_gene: TRBV19; d_gene: TRBD1; CDR3nt: TGTGCCAGTAGTGTACAACCCGGGACAGGGGTCACGGGGGAGACCCAGTACTTC; CDR3aa: CASSVQPGTGVTGETQYF
abundance: once; j_gene: TRBJ1-1; v_gene: TRBV18; d_gene: -; CDR3nt: TGTGCCAGCTCACCTCTTGGGGGCGAGGACACTGAAGCTTTCTTT; CDR3aa: CASSPLGGEDTEAFF
abundance: -; j_gene: TRBJ1-5; v_gene: TRBV29-1; d_gene: -; CDR3nt: TGCAGCGTTCCGACGGGGCAGCCCCAGCATTTT; CDR3aa: CSVPTGQPQHF
abundance: -; j_gene: TRBJ1-1; v_gene: TRBV7-9; d_gene: -; CDR3nt: TGTGCCAGCAGCTCAAACGGGGGGCTCGGGAACACTGAAGCTTTCTTT; CDR3aa: CASSSNGGLGNTEAFF
abundance: -; j_gene: TRBJ2-6; v_gene: TRBV3-1/TRBV3-2; d_gene: -; CDR3nt: TGTGCCAGCAGCCCCACCAAGTCCCAGTTCTCTGGGGCCAACGTCCTGACTTTC; CDR3aa: CASSPTKSQFSGANVLTF
abundance: -; j_gene: TRBJ2-5; v_gene: TRBV5-1; d_gene: -; CDR3nt: TGCGCCAGCAGCTTGGGAGGTCAGGGGAGTCGGGAGACCCAGTACTTC; CDR3aa: CASSLGGQGSRETQYF
abundance: few; j_gene: TRBJ2-7; v_gene: TRBV7-9; d_gene: TRBD1; CDR3nt: TGTGCCAGCAGCTCGGGACAGAGATACGAGCAGTACTTC; CDR3aa: CASSSGQRYEQYF
abundance: -; j_gene: TRBJ1-2; v_gene: TRBV14; d_gene: TRBD1; CDR3nt: TGTGCCAGCAGCCGAATGGGGACAGGGTCTAACTATGGCTACACCTTC; CDR3aa: CASSRMGTGSNYGYTF
abundance: once; j_gene: TRBJ1-3; v_gene: TRBV13; d_gene: -; CDR3nt: TGTGCCAGCAGCTTTTCCCAGTACTCTGGAAACACCATATATTTT; CDR3aa: CASSFSQYSGNTIYF
abundance: once; j_gene: TRBJ1-3; v_gene: TRBV19; d_gene: TRBD1; CDR3nt: TGTGCCAGTCTGGGACAGGGGGCGGGCGGAAACACCATATATTTT; CDR3aa: CASLGQGAGGNTIYF
abundance: -; j_gene: TRBJ1-6; v_gene: TRBV5-6; d_gene: -; CDR3nt: TGTGCCAGCAGCTTGCGGAGCAGGGGTAATTCACCCCTCCACTTT; CDR3aa: CASSLRSRGNSPLHF
abundance: -; j_gene: TRBJ2-3; v_gene: TRBV7-9; d_gene: TRBD2; CDR3nt: TGTGCCAGCAGCCCTTTGCGGGGGGTCACAGATACGCAGTATTTT; CDR3aa: CASSPLRGVTDTQYF
abundance: -; j_gene: TRBJ1-2; v_gene: TRBV19; d_gene: -; CDR3nt: TGTGCCATTACGGGTGTGTGTTTAGATGGCTACACCTTC; CDR3aa: CAITGVCLDGYTF
abundance: -; j_gene: TRBJ1-2; v_gene: TRBV2; d_gene: -; CDR3nt: TGTGCCAGCAGGGGGTTTCGGGACAACCCCGGCTATGGCTACACCTTC; CDR3aa: CASRGFRDNPGYGYTF
abundance: -; j_gene: TRBJ2-7; v_gene: TRBV3-1/TRBV3-2; d_gene: -; CDR3nt: TGTGCCAGCAGCGGTCGAGGGGGAAGGTACGAGCAGTACTTC; CDR3aa: CASSGRGGRYEQYF
abundance: once; j_gene: TRBJ1-5; v_gene: TRBV19; d_gene: TRBD1; CDR3nt: TGTGCCAGTAGTGACAGGGTTCATCAGCCCCAGCATTTT; CDR3aa: CASSDRVHQPQHF